This TCR beta chain came from a study of cytomegalovirus exposure and HLA in healthy donors (dated by TCRdb to the late 2010s). General notes on the study: The 650 to 800 repertoires of the first cohort and the 95 to 150 validation repertoires were produced on the same platform, according to a later analysis. The study aimed to test whether signatures of past pathogen exposure could be identified by cataloging public T cell receptors. Along with the roughly 700-subject first cohort, a separate validation cohort of over a hundred different subjects was used. The study combined high-throughput TCR immunosequencing, statistical association of individual TCRs with disease status, and machine learning to predict cytomegalovirus infection status. The paper as a whole reports these results and caveats: Most TCR sequences were observed very rarely across donors, whereas some public TCRs were present in many individuals. A later analysis had no HLA typing for the validation cohort, so co-occurrence there was scored across all 120 or so repertoires. Cytomegalovirus status was reported to be diagnosed by the classifier with high specificity and sensitivity in both the original and validation cohorts. A later analysis found that TCRs clustered in the first cohort also tended to co-occur in the 120 validation repertoires, with approximately 95% of cluster scores above 0. The authors suggested that the approach could potentially be generalized to other disease states and immunological phenotypes. The study gave a list of about 170 TCR beta chains associated with cytomegalovirus. In vitro tests confirmed that a few of the cytomegalovirus-associated TCR beta chains recognize cytomegalovirus antigens.

On this clone: Its target antigen remains unknown. Base-call qualities are not available, and no considerably larger clone is one nucleotide away.

V was cut back by 2 bases and J by 0 bases, leaving a gap of 10 bases between them. CDR1 SGHVS and CDR2 FNYEAQ were looked up in the germline V gene. The CDR3 has 15 amino acids, counting the end cysteine and phenylalanine. Only the CDR3 portion is preserved as DNA: 45 bases, with reading frame beginning at the first base. Separate from the roughly 630-subject first cohort, the validation cohort of roughly 130 subjects was the group to which the donors belonged. Libraries were prepared through the immunoSEQ multiplex PCR assay. The paper's processing steps were these. A statistical classification framework was developed to diagnose cytomegalovirus status using the catalog of TCR beta chain sequences. The table comes from immuneACCESS by way of TCRdb, which keeps in-frame sequences with V and J called. Part of the clones is missing from these tables; in studies checked, under half for an unresolved V gene and the rest for unknown reasons. V, J and clone size derive from that table, while D and trimming were established from the DNA sequence. Counted in this sample were about 120,000 clones; roughly 88% of them appeared once. 1.5% to 2% of the sample goes to the ten largest clones.

The receptor comes from a man aged 18 to 29 in good health and CMV-seronegative. Recombination linked TRBV7-6 to TRBJ1-1; the D gene remains uncertain. Sequenced material: PBMCs. The DNA sequence follows: TGTGCCAGCAGCTTAAATTCAGGCATGAACACTGAAGCTTTCTTT. Its product reads: CASSLNSGMNTEAFF.